Sequencing of this T cell receptor beta chain was carried out in a study of T cells in Graves' hyperthyroidism and ophthalmopathy. This clonotype showed up many times. The target antigen is unknown. From RNA transcripts, TCR beta CDR3 regions were amplified. RT-PCR in the first round (using the HTBI primer set) targeted the TCR CDR3. TCRdb reanalysed the multiplex PCR reads using MiXCR and keeps one entry per CDR3 protein. The table has 300,000 to 450,000 distinct CDR3 sequences, roughly 14% seen once. Findings of the study overall: Clonotypes that were expanded in thyroid above 0.001 mostly appeared in blood too. Ophthalmopathy and stable hyperthyroidism were told apart by a 13 V-J model.

Source material for PBMCs was about 10 ml fresh peripheral blood. The germline gives CDR1 ENHRY, CDR2 SYGVKD. Trimming removed 10 bases at V and 2 bases at J, with 11 bases between. This CDR3 region has 12 residues. The sequenced sample was blood. The chain recombines TRBV10-3 with TRBJ2-5, with D possibly being TRBD1 (6 bases). This receptor was taken from a woman in her thirties with Graves' ophthalmopathy. The CDR3 DNA reads TGTGCCACCGGGACAACACAAGAGACCCAGTACTTC. As protein: CATGTTQETQYF.